The source of this T cell receptor beta chain is a study of blood T cell repertoires in COVID-19. The method was immunoSEQ multiplex PCR; TCRdb's version includes in-frame clones alone and lacks a portion of them. The sample records tens of thousands of clones, about four fifths being singletons. The CDR3 runs to 16 residues. CDR1 and CDR2 from the germline V gene are MNHEY and SMNVEV (reference sequence). V lost 2 bases to trimming and J lost 2 bases; unmatched junction nucleotides: 6. This chain links TRBV27 with TRBJ1-2, with 9 positions matching TRBD1. The sequencing input was peripheral blood. This clonotype was sampled from a human donor in a cohort sampled during active COVID-19. CDR3 region: CASSLMGQGPNYGYTF. In DNA form, the CDR3 reads TGTGCCAGCAGTTTAATGGGACAGGGCCCCAACTATGGCTACACCTTC.